A single sample gave rise to the 4 T cell receptor beta chains below, sequenced in a study of cytomegalovirus exposure and HLA in healthy donors. PCR amplification relied on 60 Vbeta primers (plus 13 Jbeta primers). TCRdb keeps only in-frame clones here, not all; method: immunoSEQ multiplex PCR. The sample carries approximately 100,000 clones, around 77% recorded once. Sequenced sample: PBMCs. The receptors were gathered from a man aged 35-49 years in good health and CMV-seropositive.

The J gene is TRBJ2-3, the V gene TRBV7-3; 9 bases line up with TRBD2. V lost 4 bases and J lost 4; bases outside the gene matches: 6. Per the germline V gene, CDR1 is SGHTA and CDR2 is FQGTGA. The CDR3 spans 15 residues. CDR3 residues: CASSSFGGGADTQYF. The CDR3 coding sequence is TGTGCCAGCAGCTCCTTTGGCGGGGGGGCAGATACGCAGTATTTT.

The chain uses TRBV5-5 and TRBJ2-7, with 8 bases identical to TRBD1. This CDR3 spans 15 amino acids. Looked up from germline, CDR1 is SGHKS and CDR2 is YYEKEE (reference sequence). J lost 3 bases, V lost 4 bases, and 9 bases had no gene match. The CDR3 protein is CASSLGQGGHYEQYF. The CDR3 nucleotides are TGTGCCAGCAGCCTAGGACAGGGAGGTCACTACGAGCAGTACTTC.

The rearrangement uses TRBV15 and TRBJ2-1; D is perhaps TRBD2 (7 bases). This CDR3 spans 16 amino acids. With 0 bases removed from V and 3 bases from J, the gap between germline ends came to 12 bases. CDR1 LNHNV and CDR2 YYDKDF come from the germline V gene (reference sequence). In DNA, the CDR3 is TGTGCCACCAGCAGAGATCCCGGGGGGCGCTACAATGAGCAGTTCTTC. It is translated as CATSRDPGGRYNEQFF.

The V call is TRBV14, the J call TRBJ2-5; 7 bases are shared with TRBD1. The germline CDR1 and CDR2 sequences are SGHDN and FVKESK. The CDR3 covers 17 residues. V gave up 0 bases and J gave up 5 bases; unmatched junction bases: 12. CDR3 in DNA: TGTGCCAGCAGCCAAGATCGCCCGGGACAGTCCTTGGAGACCCAGTACTTC. Translation: CASSQDRPGQSLETQYF.